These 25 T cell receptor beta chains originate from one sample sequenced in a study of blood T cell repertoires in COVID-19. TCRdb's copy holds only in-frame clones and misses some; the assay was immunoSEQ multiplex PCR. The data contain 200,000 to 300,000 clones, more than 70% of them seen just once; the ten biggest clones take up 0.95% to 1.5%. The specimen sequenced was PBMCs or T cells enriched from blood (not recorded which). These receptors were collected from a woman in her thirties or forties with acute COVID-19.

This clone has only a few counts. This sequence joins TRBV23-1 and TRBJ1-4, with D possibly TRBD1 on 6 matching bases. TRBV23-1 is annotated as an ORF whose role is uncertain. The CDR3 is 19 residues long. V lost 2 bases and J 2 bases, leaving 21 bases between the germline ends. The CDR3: CASSQPPGQGIETNEKLFF. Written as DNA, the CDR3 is TGCGCCAGCAGTCAACCCCCAGGGCAGGGGATAGAGACTAATGAAAAACTGTTTTTT.

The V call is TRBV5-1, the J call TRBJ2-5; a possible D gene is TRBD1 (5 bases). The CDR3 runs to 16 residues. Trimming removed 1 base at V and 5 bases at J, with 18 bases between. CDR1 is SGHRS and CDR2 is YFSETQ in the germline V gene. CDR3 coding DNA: TGCGCCAGCAGCTTGTTTAGGGGCGAAGGGCGGGAGACCCAGTACTTC. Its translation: CASSLFRGEGRETQYF.

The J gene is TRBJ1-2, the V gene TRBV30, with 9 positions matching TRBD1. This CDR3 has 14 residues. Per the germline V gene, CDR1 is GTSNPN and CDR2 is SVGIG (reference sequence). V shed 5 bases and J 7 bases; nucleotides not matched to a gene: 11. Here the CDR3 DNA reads TGTGCCTGGGAACAGGGACAGGGCGGTAGTGGCTACACCTTC. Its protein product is CAWEQGQGGSGYTF.

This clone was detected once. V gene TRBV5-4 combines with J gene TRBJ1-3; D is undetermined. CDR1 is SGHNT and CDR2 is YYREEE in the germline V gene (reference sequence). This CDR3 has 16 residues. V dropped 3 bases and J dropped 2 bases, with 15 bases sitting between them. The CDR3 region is CASSSGVARAGNTIYF. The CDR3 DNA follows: TGTGCCAGCAGCTCCGGGGTGGCCAGAGCTGGAAACACCATATATTTT.

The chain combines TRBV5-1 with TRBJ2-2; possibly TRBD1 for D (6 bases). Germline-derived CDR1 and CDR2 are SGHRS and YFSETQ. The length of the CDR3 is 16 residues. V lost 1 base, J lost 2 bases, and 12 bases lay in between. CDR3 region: CASSLLGAPNTGELFF. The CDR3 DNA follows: TGCGCCAGCAGCTTGTTGGGGGCGCCTAACACCGGGGAGCTGTTTTTT. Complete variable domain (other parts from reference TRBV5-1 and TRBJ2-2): KAGVTQTPRYLIKTRGQQVTLSCSPISGHRSVSWYQQTPGQGLQFLFEYFSETQRNKGNFPGRFSGRQFSNSRSEMNVSTLELGDSALYLCASSLLGAPNTGELFFGEGSRLTVL.

CDR3 sequence reads: CAWNVASGPQYF. CDR3 DNA sequence: TGTGCCTGGAACGTGGCTAGCGGGCCGCAGTATTTT. The genes are TRBV30 and TRBJ2-3; 8 nucleotides align to TRBD2. Germline values: CDR1 GTSNPN, CDR2 SVGIG (reference sequence). The CDR3 spans 12 residues. The J segment lost 10 bases and the V segment lost 4 bases, leaving 7 bases of the junction unmatched.

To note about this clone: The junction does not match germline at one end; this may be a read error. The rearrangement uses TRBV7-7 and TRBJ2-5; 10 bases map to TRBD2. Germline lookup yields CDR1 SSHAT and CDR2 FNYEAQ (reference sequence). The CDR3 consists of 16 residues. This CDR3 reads CASSLERTSGQETQYF. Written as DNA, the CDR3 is TGTGCTAGCAGCTTAGAGAGGACTAGCGGCCAAGAGACCCAGTACTTC.

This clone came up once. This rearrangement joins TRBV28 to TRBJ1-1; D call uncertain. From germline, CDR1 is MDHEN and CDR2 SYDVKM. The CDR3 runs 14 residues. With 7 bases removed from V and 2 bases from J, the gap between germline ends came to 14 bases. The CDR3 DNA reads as TGTGCCAGCACCACCGGACTGTTTAACACTGAAGCTTTCTTT. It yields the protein CASTTGLFNTEAFF.

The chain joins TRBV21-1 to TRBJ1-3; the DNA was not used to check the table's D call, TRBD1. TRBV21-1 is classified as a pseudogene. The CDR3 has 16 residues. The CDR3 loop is CASSKHRLLSGNTIYF. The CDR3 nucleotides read TGTGCCAGCAGCAAGCACAGGTTACTCTCTGGAAACACCATATATTTT.

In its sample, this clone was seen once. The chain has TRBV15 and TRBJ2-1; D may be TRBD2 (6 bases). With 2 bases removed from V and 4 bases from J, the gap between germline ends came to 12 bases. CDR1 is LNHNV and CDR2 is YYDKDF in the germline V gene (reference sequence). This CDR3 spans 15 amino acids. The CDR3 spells CATSRTSPPYNEQFF. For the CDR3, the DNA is TGTGCCACCAGCAGAACTAGCCCCCCTTACAATGAGCAGTTCTTC.

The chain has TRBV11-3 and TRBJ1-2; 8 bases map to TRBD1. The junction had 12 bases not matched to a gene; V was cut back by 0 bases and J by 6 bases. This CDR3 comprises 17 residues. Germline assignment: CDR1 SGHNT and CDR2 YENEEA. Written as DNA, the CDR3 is TGTGCCAGCAGCTTAGATAGTACCAGGGGGCGAGTGGATGGCTACACCTTC. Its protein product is CASSLDSTRGRVDGYTF.

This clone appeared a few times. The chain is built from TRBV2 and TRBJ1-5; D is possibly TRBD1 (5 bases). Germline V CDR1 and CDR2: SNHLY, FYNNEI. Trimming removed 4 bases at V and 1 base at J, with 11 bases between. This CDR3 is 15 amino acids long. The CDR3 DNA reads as TGTGCCAGCAGTGCCCAGGGAGGCAGCAATCAGCCCCAGCATTTT. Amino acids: CASSAQGGSNQPQHF. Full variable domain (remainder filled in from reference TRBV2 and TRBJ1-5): EPEVTQTPSHQVTQMGQEVILRCVPISNHLYFYWYRQILGQKVEFLVSFYNNEISEKSEIFDDQFSVERPDGSNFTLKIRSTKLEDSAMYFCASSAQGGSNQPQHFGDGTRLSIL.

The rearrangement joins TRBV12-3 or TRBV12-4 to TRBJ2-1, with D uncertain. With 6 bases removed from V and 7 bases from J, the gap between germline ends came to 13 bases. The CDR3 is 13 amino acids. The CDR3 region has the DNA TGTGCCAGCAGCTCCGTGTACGGGAATGAGCAGTTCTTC. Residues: CASSSVYGNEQFF.

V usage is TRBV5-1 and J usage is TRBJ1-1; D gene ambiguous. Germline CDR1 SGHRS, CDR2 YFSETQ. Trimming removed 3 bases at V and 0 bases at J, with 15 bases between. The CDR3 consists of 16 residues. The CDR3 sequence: CASSSMEGEMNTEAFF. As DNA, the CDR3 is TGCGCCAGCAGCTCCATGGAGGGAGAAATGAACACTGAAGCTTTCTTT.

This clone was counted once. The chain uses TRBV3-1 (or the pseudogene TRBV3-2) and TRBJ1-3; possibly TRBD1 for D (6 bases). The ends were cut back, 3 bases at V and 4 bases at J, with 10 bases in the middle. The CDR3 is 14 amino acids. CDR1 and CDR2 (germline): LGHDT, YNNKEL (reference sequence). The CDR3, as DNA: TGTGCCAGCAGCCAGGGGGCTTACGGAAACACCATATATTTT. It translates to CASSQGAYGNTIYF.

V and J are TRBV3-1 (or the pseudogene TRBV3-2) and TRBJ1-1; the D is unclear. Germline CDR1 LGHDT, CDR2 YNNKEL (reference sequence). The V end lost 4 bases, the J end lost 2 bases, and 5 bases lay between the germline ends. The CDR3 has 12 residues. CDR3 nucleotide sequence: TGTGCCAGCAGCCCCACTAACACTGAAGCTTTCTTT. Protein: CASSPTNTEAFF.

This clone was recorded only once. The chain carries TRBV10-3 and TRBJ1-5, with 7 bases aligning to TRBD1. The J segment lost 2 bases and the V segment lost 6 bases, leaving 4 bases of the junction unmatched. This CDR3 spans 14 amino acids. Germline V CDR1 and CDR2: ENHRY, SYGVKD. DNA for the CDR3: TGTGCCATCAGGGGCGGACAGGGCAATCAGCCCCAGCATTTT. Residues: CAIRGGQGNQPQHF.

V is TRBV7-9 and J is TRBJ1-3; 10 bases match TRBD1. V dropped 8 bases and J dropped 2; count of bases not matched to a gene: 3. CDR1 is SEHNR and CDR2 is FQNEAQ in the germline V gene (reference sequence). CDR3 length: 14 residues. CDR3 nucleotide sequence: TGTGCCAGCCTGGGACAGGGGCCTGGAAACACCATATATTTT. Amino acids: CASLGQGPGNTIYF. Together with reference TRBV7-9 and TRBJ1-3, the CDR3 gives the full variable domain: DTGVSQNPRHKITKRGQNVTFRCDPISEHNRLYWYRQTLGQGPEFLTYFQNEAQLEKSRLLSDRFSAERPKGSFSTLEIQRTEQGDSAMYLCASLGQGPGNTIYFGEGSWLTVV.

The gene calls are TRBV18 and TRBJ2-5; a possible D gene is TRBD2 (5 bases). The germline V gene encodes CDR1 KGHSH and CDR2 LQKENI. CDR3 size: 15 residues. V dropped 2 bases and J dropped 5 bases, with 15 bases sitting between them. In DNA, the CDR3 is TGTGCCAGCTCACCAACAGTCAGGAGAGGGGAGACCCAGTACTTC. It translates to CASSPTVRRGETQYF.

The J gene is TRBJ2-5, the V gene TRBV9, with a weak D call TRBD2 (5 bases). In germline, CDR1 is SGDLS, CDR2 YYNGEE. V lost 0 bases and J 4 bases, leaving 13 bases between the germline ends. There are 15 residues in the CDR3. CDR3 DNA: TGTGCCAGCAGCGTAGCTCCCATAGCGACAGAGACCCAGTACTTC. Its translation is CASSVAPIATETQYF.

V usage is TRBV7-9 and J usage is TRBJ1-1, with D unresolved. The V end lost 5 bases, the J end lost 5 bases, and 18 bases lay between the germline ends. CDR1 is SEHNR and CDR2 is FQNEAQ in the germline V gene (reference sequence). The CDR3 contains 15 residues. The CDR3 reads CASSLFSGRETEAFF. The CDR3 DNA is TGTGCCAGCAGCCTATTTTCAGGTCGCGAGACTGAAGCTTTCTTT.

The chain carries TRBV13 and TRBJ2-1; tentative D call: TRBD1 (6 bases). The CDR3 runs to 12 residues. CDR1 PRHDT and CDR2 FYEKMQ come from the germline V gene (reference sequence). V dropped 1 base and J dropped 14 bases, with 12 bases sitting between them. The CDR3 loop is CASSLETGFKFF. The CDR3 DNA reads TGTGCCAGCAGCTTAGAAACAGGGTTTAAGTTCTTC. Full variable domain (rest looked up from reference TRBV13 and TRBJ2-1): AAGVIQSPRHLIKEKRETATLKCYPIPRHDTVYWYQQGPGQDPQFLISFYEKMQSDKGSIPDRFSAQQFSDYHSELNMSSLELGDSALYFCASSLETGFKFFGPGTRLTVL.

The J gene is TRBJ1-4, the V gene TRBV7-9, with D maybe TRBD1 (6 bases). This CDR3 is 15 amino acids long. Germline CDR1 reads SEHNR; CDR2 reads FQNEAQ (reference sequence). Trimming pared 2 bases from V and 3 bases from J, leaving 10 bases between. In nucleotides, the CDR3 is TGTGCCAGCAGCTTACTGACAGGATCTAATGAAAAACTGTTTTTT. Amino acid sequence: CASSLLTGSNEKLFF.

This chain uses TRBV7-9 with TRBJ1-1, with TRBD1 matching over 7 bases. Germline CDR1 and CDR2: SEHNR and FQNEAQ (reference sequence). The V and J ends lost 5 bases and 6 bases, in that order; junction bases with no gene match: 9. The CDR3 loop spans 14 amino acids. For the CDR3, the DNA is TGTGCCAGCAGCACCACAGGGGAGTTCGCTGAAGCTTTCTTT. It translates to CASSTTGEFAEAFF.

CDR3 amino acids: CATSVQGAGEKLFF. The CDR3, as DNA: TGTGCCACCAGCGTTCAGGGGGCTGGGGAAAAACTGTTTTTT. The chain uses TRBV15 and TRBJ1-4; TRBD1 matches at 8 bases. V shed 5 bases, J shed 8 bases, and the junction held 7 bases outside the gene matches. The CDR3 is made up of 14 amino acids. CDR1 is LNHNV, CDR2 YYDKDF, per germline (reference sequence).